This T cell receptor (beta chain) emerged from a study of T cell responses to AZD1222 COVID-19 vaccine. Sequencing used immunoSEQ multiplex PCR; TCRdb keeps in-frame clones, though not all of them. The table records 150,000 to 200,000 clones, over 80% of them present only once. V was pared by 0 bases and J by 3 bases, with 12 bases between. The germline V gene has CDR1 GTSNPN and CDR2 SVGIG (reference sequence). The CDR3 length is 14 residues. The clonotype comes from an adult in good health. V usage is TRBV30 and J usage is TRBJ2-7, with D uncertain. The sample consisted of peripheral blood, taken on day 0 of AZD1222 vaccination. The CDR3 DNA reads as TGTGCCTGGAGTGTAGATGTGGGATTCTACGAGCAGTACTTC. The encoded protein is CAWSVDVGFYEQYF.